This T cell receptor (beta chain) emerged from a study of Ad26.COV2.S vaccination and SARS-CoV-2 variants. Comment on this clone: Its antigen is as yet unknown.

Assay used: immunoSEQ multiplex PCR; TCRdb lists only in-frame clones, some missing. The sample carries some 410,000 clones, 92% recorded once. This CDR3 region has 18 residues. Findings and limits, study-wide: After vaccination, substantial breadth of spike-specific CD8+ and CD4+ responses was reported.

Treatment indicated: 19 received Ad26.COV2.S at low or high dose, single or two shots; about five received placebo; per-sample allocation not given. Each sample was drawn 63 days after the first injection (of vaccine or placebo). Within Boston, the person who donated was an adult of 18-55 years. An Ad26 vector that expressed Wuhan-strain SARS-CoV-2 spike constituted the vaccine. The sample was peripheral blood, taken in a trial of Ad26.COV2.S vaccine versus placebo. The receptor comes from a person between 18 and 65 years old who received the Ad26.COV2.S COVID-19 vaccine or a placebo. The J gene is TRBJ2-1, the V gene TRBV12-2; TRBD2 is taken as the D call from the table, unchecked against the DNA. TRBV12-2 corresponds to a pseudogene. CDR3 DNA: TGTGCAAGTCGCTTACCCCAACTAGCCCGTTCGTCCTACAATGAGCAGTTCTTC. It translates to CASRLPQLARSSYNEQFF.